The 30 T cell receptor beta chains in this list originate from one sample, sequenced in a study of blood T cell repertoires in COVID-19. Using immunoSEQ multiplex PCR, the repertoire was profiled, and TCRdb retains in-frame clones only, with some absent. This sample yields some 50,000 clones, of which approximately 80% are seen a single time; about 7.6% belongs to the top ten. The specimen was peripheral blood. The receptor source for this set is a human donor in a cohort sampled during active COVID-19.

V usage is TRBV15 and J usage is TRBJ2-7; 12 bases are a match to TRBD2. Germline assignment: CDR1 LNHNV and CDR2 YYDKDF (reference sequence). The CDR3 extends over 16 amino acids. J gave up 5 bases and V 1 base, and 6 bases lay outside the gene matches. This CDR3 is CATSRASSGRANEQYF. The CDR3 DNA reads TGTGCCACCAGCAGAGCTTCTAGCGGGAGGGCCAACGAGCAGTACTTC.

This clone appeared a few times. The chain links TRBV7-9 to TRBJ2-2; 8 bases are shared with TRBD1. The CDR3 length is 13 residues. CDR1 and CDR2 from the germline V gene are SEHNR and FQNEAQ (reference sequence). After removal of 3 bases from V and 6 bases from J, the junction contained 0 bases not matched to a gene. The CDR3: CASSLTGAGELFF. The CDR3 DNA reads as TGTGCCAGCAGCTTGACAGGGGCCGGGGAGCTGTTTTTT.

The J gene is TRBJ2-7, the V gene TRBV3-1 (or the pseudogene TRBV3-2), with TRBD1 matching 10 bases. The CDR3 is made up of 19 amino acids. The germline V gene has CDR1 LGHDT and CDR2 YNNKEL (reference sequence). Trimming removed 2 bases from V and 2 bases from J; junction bases left unmatched: 15. The DNA of the CDR3 is TGTGCCAGCAGCCAAACCCTATTGCCGGGACAGGGGACCGCCTACGAGCAGTACTTC. Translation: CASSQTLLPGQGTAYEQYF.

V usage is TRBV18 and J usage is TRBJ1-1; tentative D call: TRBD1 (6 bases). The CDR3 sequence is 15 residues long. The V gene's germline CDR1 is KGHSH and CDR2 LQKENI. The V and J ends lost 3 bases and 2 bases respectively, with 13 bases between them. The CDR3 region is CASSPLGTTNTEAFF. CDR3 coding DNA: TGTGCCAGCTCACCCCTAGGGACAACCAACACTGAAGCTTTCTTT.

The chain uses TRBV28 and TRBJ2-2; D might be TRBD2 (6 bases). Trimming pared 7 bases from V and 0 bases from J, leaving 21 bases between. CDR1 is MDHEN and CDR2 is SYDVKM in the germline V gene. The CDR3 is 18 amino acids. The CDR3 coding sequence is TGTGCCAGCAACATGTTGCGGGGTAGCCTTTCGAACACCGGGGAGCTGTTTTTT. As protein: CASNMLRGSLSNTGELFF.

The chain uses TRBV19 and TRBJ1-2, with 8 bases that match TRBD1. The V and J ends lost 7 bases and 8 bases, in that order; junction bases with no gene match: 12. Germline CDR1 LNHDA, CDR2 SQIVND (reference sequence). The CDR3 has 14 amino acids. The CDR3 sequence: CASTQRRQGAGYTF. CDR3 coding DNA: TGTGCCAGTACCCAACGAAGGCAGGGGGCCGGCTACACCTTC.

The chain couples TRBV5-4 to TRBJ2-1; 9 bases fit TRBD2. In germline, CDR1 is SGHNT, CDR2 YYREEE (reference sequence). This CDR3 region has 16 residues. V gave up 4 bases and J gave up 2 bases; unmatched junction bases: 7. The CDR3 sequence: CASSPSSGGPYNEQFF. The CDR3 region has the DNA TGTGCCAGCAGCCCAAGTAGCGGGGGACCCTACAATGAGCAGTTCTTC. Supplemented by reference TRBV5-4 and TRBJ2-1, the full variable domain reads ETGVTQSPTHLIKTRGQQVTLRCSSQSGHNTVSWYQQALGQGPQFIFQYYREEENGRGNFPPRFSGLQFPNYSSELNVNALELDDSALYLCASSPSSGGPYNEQFFGPGTRLTVL.

This chain connects TRBV6-5 to TRBJ1-3; D call uncertain. Germline V gives CDR1 MNHEY, CDR2 SVGAGI. The CDR3 extends over 15 amino acids. V lost 0 bases and J 2 bases, leaving 8 bases between the germline ends. CDR3 nucleotides: TGTGCCAGCAGTTACTCGAGGGATGCTGGAAACACCATATATTTT. Translated: CASSYSRDAGNTIYF.

The chain is built from TRBV5-4 and TRBJ1-2; D possibly corresponds to TRBD1 (5 bases). CDR1 and CDR2 (germline): SGHNT, YYREEE (reference sequence). CDR3 length equals 11 residues. Trimming pared 3 bases from V and 8 bases from J, leaving 8 bases between. The CDR3 bases are TGTGCCAGCAGCTCAGGGTTCGGCTACACCTTC. Its protein product is CASSSGFGYTF. The whole variable domain, filled in from reference TRBV5-4 and TRBJ1-2, reads ETGVTQSPTHLIKTRGQQVTLRCSSQSGHNTVSWYQQALGQGPQFIFQYYREEENGRGNFPPRFSGLQFPNYSSELNVNALELDDSALYLCASSSGFGYTFGSGTRLTVV.

The chain links TRBV5-1 to TRBJ1-2; 7 positions agree with TRBD1. V dropped 0 bases and J dropped 6; count of bases not matched to a gene: 5. Germline V gene sequence: CDR1 SGHRS, CDR2 YFSETQ. The CDR3 length is 14 residues. The CDR3 nucleotides are TGCGCCAGCAGCTTGGCCGACAGGGAAGATGGCTACACCTTC. It translates to CASSLADREDGYTF. The full variable domain, with the rest looked up from reference TRBV5-1 and TRBJ1-2, is KAGVTQTPRYLIKTRGQQVTLSCSPISGHRSVSWYQQTPGQGLQFLFEYFSETQRNKGNFPGRFSGRQFSNSRSEMNVSTLELGDSALYLCASSLADREDGYTFGSGTRLTVV.

The sample holds many counts of this clone. The rearrangement uses TRBV15 and TRBJ2-1; 7 bases line up with TRBD2. The V and J ends lost 4 bases and 8 bases, in that order; junction bases with no gene match: 2. Germline V gives CDR1 LNHNV, CDR2 YYDKDF (reference sequence). The CDR3 totals 12 residues. CDR3 DNA: TGTGCCACCAGCACAGGGAGGGATGAGCAGTTCTTC. Translation: CATSTGRDEQFF. Drawing the rest from reference TRBV15 and TRBJ2-1, the complete variable domain is DAMVIQNPRYQVTQFGKPVTLSCSQTLNHNVMYWYQQKSSQAPKLLFHYYDKDFNNEADTPDNFQSRRPNTSFCFLDIRSPGLGDTAMYLCATSTGRDEQFFGPGTRLTVL.

The chain has TRBV7-3 and TRBJ2-1, with D tentatively TRBD2 (6 bases). The CDR3 contains 12 residues. CDR1 and CDR2 (germline): SGHTA, FQGTGA. V shed 0 bases and J shed 13 bases, with 10 bases lying between them. The CDR3 region has the DNA TGTGCCAGCAGCTTAACGGAGGGGCCCCAGTTCTTC. It yields the protein CASSLTEGPQFF.

The chain has TRBV7-9 and TRBJ2-5; TRBD2 aligns across 11 bases. The V and J ends lost 5 bases and 4 bases, in that order; junction bases with no gene match: 6. Germline CDR1 reads SEHNR; CDR2 reads FQNEAQ (reference sequence). CDR3 length equals 15 residues. The CDR3 nucleotides read TGTGCCAGCAGCACCACTAGCGGGAGTGGAGAGACCCAGTACTTC. This sequence encodes CASSTTSGSGETQYF. The complete variable domain, with remaining parts taken from reference TRBV7-9 and TRBJ2-5, reads DTGVSQNPRHKITKRGQNVTFRCDPISEHNRLYWYRQTLGQGPEFLTYFQNEAQLEKSRLLSDRFSAERPKGSFSTLEIQRTEQGDSAMYLCASSTTSGSGETQYFGPGTRLLVL.

The table lists this clone with a count of one. This chain uses TRBV5-4 with TRBJ1-1; TRBD1 is a possible D gene (6 bases). Per the germline V gene, CDR1 is SGHNT and CDR2 is YYREEE (reference sequence). This CDR3 has 13 residues. The V end was cut by 4 bases, the J end by 7 bases, with 14 bases between. This CDR3 reads CASSQPQGNEAFF. The CDR3 region has the DNA TGTGCCAGCAGCCAGCCACAGGGTAATGAAGCTTTCTTT.

This chain connects TRBV2 to TRBJ2-1; D gene unclear. V was clipped by 5 bases and J by 10 bases, with 6 bases between them. The CDR3 contains 10 residues. Germline-derived CDR1 and CDR2 are SNHLY and FYNNEI. The DNA for the CDR3 is TGTGCCAGCAGTTCCTCGGAGCAGTTCTTC. The encoded protein is CASSSSEQFF.

A few counts support this clone. V and J are TRBV29-1 and TRBJ2-3, with 9 positions matching TRBD1. Germline CDR1 SQVTM, CDR2 ANQGSEA. V lost 7 bases, J lost 4 bases, and 12 bases stayed unmatched. This CDR3 has 15 amino acids. The CDR3 sequence: CSATGRDRVSDTQYF. CDR3 nucleotides: TGCAGCGCTACCGGTCGGGACAGGGTCTCAGATACGCAGTATTTT.

V is TRBV5-1 and J is TRBJ2-2; 8 bases line up with TRBD1. The CDR3 totals 15 residues. V shed 1 base, J shed 1 base, and the junction held 0 bases outside the gene matches. Germline CDR1 is SGHRS and CDR2 is YFSETQ. The CDR3 DNA follows: TGCGCCAGCAGCTTGACAGGGGGGAACACCGGGGAGCTGTTTTTT. Protein: CASSLTGGNTGELFF.

This clone is a singleton in its sample. The CDR3 nucleotides are TGTGCCAGCAGCTTGCTGACAGGGGGAAGCTATGGCTACACCTTC. Translating gives CASSLLTGGSYGYTF. This chain joins TRBV5-4 and TRBJ1-2; TRBD1 agrees at 9 bases. Unmatched junction bases numbered 5, after V lost 1 base and J lost 4 bases. Germline loops: CDR1 SGHNT, CDR2 YYREEE (reference sequence). The CDR3 spans 15 residues.

The chain joins TRBV11-2 to TRBJ1-5; maybe TRBD1 (5 bases). The germline CDR1 and CDR2 sequences are SGHAT and FQNNGV. The CDR3 has 15 amino acids. V lost 0 bases to trimming and J lost 4 bases, with 10 bases between them. The CDR3 nucleotides read TGTGCCAGCAGCTTAGAGCGGGACGGAAATCAGCCCCAGCATTTT. Amino acids: CASSLERDGNQPQHF.

The chain employs TRBV4-1 and TRBJ2-3; D unresolved. Trimming left V 0 bases short and J 2 bases short, with 15 bases between. The CDR3 runs to 17 residues. Per germline, CDR1 MGHRA and CDR2 YSYEKL. The DNA of the CDR3 is TGCGCCAGCAGCCAAGATATGACTCGACCGTACACAGATACGCAGTATTTT. Protein: CASSQDMTRPYTDTQYF.

V is TRBV28 and J is TRBJ1-4; possibly TRBD1 for D (5 bases). The CDR3 runs 17 residues. Germline lookup yields CDR1 MDHEN and CDR2 SYDVKM. Trimming took 1 base from V and 5 from J, leaving 17 bases between them. CDR3 DNA: TGTGCCAGCAGTTTATCCCCTAGACAGAACAAAAATGAAAAACTGTTTTTT. As protein: CASSLSPRQNKNEKLFF.

The rearrangement uses TRBV15 and TRBJ2-5; a possible D gene is TRBD1 (6 bases). Trimming removed 5 bases from V and 1 base from J, with 8 bases in between. The germline V gene encodes CDR1 LNHNV and CDR2 YYDKDF (reference sequence). The CDR3 length is 13 residues. CDR3 nucleotide sequence: TGTGCCACCAGCCGGGACACCCAAGAGACCCAGTACTTC. Translating it yields CATSRDTQETQYF.

This chain uses TRBV5-1 with TRBJ1-2; tentative D call: TRBD1 (6 bases). The V end lost 2 bases, the J end lost 0 bases, and 11 bases lay between the germline ends. The length of the CDR3 is 15 residues. The germline CDR1 and CDR2 sequences are SGHRS and YFSETQ. In nucleotides, the CDR3 is TGCGCCAGCAGCTTCATGACAGGTTCTAACTATGGCTACACCTTC. Protein sequence: CASSFMTGSNYGYTF.

This chain links TRBV19 with TRBJ1-1; 9 bases agree with TRBD1. The CDR3 loop spans 16 amino acids. The germline CDR1 and CDR2 sequences are LNHDA and SQIVND (reference sequence). The trim removed 3 bases at V and 4 bases at J, leaving 9 bases unmatched. CDR3 protein: CASSILPTGGGTEAFF. DNA for the CDR3: TGTGCCAGTAGTATCCTCCCGACAGGGGGAGGCACTGAAGCTTTCTTT.

The chain carries TRBV4-1 and TRBJ2-6; 8 bases map to TRBD2. This CDR3 contains 18 residues. The germline V gene encodes CDR1 MGHRA and CDR2 YSYEKL. Unmatched junction bases numbered 8, after V lost 2 bases and J lost 2 bases. The CDR3 bases are TGCGCCAGCAGCCAATCGGGGACTAGATCACCTGGGGCCAACGTCCTGACTTTC. It is translated as CASSQSGTRSPGANVLTF.

DNA for the CDR3: TGTGCCAGCAGTAATTCTGGAAACACCATATATTTT. Protein product: CASSNSGNTIYF. The rearrangement uses TRBV7-8 and TRBJ1-3; D unresolved. This CDR3 is 12 amino acids long. V lost 6 bases to trimming and J lost 1 base, with 4 bases between them. CDR1 and CDR2 from the germline V gene are SGHVS and FQNEAQ.

The chain joins TRBV4-2 to TRBJ2-1, with a tentative D call TRBD2 (5 bases). This CDR3 comprises 15 residues. Germline V gene lookup returns CDR1 LGHNA and CDR2 YNFKEQ. V was clipped by 0 bases and J by 10 bases, with 16 bases between them. The CDR3 reads CASSQERARTEEQFF. In DNA form, the CDR3 reads TGTGCCAGCAGCCAAGAGAGGGCCCGAACGGAGGAGCAGTTCTTC.

V gene TRBV27 combines with J gene TRBJ2-1; maybe TRBD2 (5 bases). Trimming stripped 7 bases from V and 5 bases from J, with 18 bases between. Germline CDR1 is MNHEY and CDR2 is SMNVEV (reference sequence). The CDR3 contains 15 residues. This CDR3 is CASTPGGSPNNEQFF. The CDR3 DNA reads TGTGCCAGCACCCCAGGAGGCAGTCCCAACAATGAGCAGTTCTTC.

The V and J genes are TRBV5-6 and TRBJ1-2, with unresolved D. The germline V gene encodes CDR1 SGHDT and CDR2 YYEEEE. V dropped 0 bases and J dropped 4 bases, with 4 bases sitting between them. The CDR3 sequence is 12 residues long. The CDR3 region is CASSLEPYGYTF. In nucleotides, the CDR3 is TGTGCCAGCAGCTTGGAGCCCTATGGCTACACCTTC. The variable domain in full, completed from reference TRBV5-6 and TRBJ1-2, reads DAGVTQSPTHLIKTRGQQVTLRCSPKSGHDTVSWYQQALGQGPQFIFQYYEEEERQRGNFPDRFSGHQFPNYSSELNVNALLLGDSALYLCASSLEPYGYTFGSGTRLTVV.

The DNA for the CDR3 is TGTGCCAGCAGCTTAGCGACCGACAGGCCCTATGGCTACACCTTC. The encoded protein is CASSLATDRPYGYTF. This chain uses TRBV7-2 with TRBJ1-2; maybe TRBD1 (6 bases). The V gene's germline CDR1 is SGHTA and CDR2 FQGNSA. Trimming removed 0 bases from V and 4 bases from J, with 12 bases in between. The length of the CDR3 is 15 residues.